The rows below give T cell receptor beta chains drawn from one sample of a study of control samples from healthy donors and cancer patients. TCRdb's copy holds only in-frame clones and misses some; the assay was immunoSEQ multiplex PCR. Here the sample spans approximately 90,000 clones, around four fifths being singletons. Sequencing was carried out using blood. All receptors come from a man aged 25-45 years in good health. CDR3s include the opening cysteine and the closing phenylalanine or tryptophan. A D gene is named only where the DNA matches it firmly. Expanded clones get a size class; other rows say once, few or many, or leave the size out.

CDR3 length	V gene	D gene	J gene	clone size	CDR3 protein	CDR3 DNA
15	TRBV6-5	NA	TRBJ2-7	NA	CASRPGEGSSYEQYF	TGTGCCAGCAGACCCGGGGAAGGTAGCTCCTACGAGCAGTACTTC
17	TRBV19	NA	TRBJ2-5	NA	CASSIAVSAARSETQYF	TGTGCCAGTAGTATAGCGGTTTCAGCCGCTCGTTCGGAGACCCAGTACTTC
16	TRBV4-2	NA	TRBJ2-7	NA	CASSQDRRGISYEQYF	TGTGCCAGCAGCCAAGATCGCCGGGGGATCTCCTACGAGCAGTACTTC
16	TRBV6-4	NA	TRBJ2-7	NA	CASIYSMVGRGWEQYF	TGTGCCAGCATCTATTCCATGGTAGGACGGGGATGGGAGCAGTACTTC
14	TRBV3-1/TRBV3-2	TRBD1	TRBJ2-7	few	CASSTRDRPYEQYF	TGTGCCAGCAGCACCCGGGACAGACCCTACGAGCAGTACTTC
14	TRBV21-1	NA	TRBJ1-3	NA	CASSKPSSGNTIYF	TGTGCCAGCAGCAAACCGAGCTCTGGAAACACCATATATTTT
15	TRBV5-8	NA	TRBJ2-3	many	CASSLGGPGVDTQYF	TGTGCCAGCAGCTTAGGGGGGCCGGGGGTAGATACGCAGTATTTT
13	TRBV7-9	NA	TRBJ1-2	NA	CASSSGQYYGYTF	TGTGCCAGCAGCTCTGGACAGTACTATGGCTACACCTTC
15	TRBV4-2	NA	TRBJ1-2	NA	CASSPGADSNYGYTF	TGTGCCAGCAGCCCGGGGGCCGACTCTAACTATGGCTACACCTTC
14	TRBV2	NA	TRBJ1-2	NA	CASSEGEFNYGYTF	TGTGCCAGCAGTGAAGGCGAGTTCAACTATGGCTACACCTTC
15	TRBV5-1	TRBD1	TRBJ1-2	NA	CASSFVGTGGDGYTF	TGCGCCAGCAGCTTTGTTGGAACAGGGGGCGATGGCTACACCTTC